The rows below give T cell receptor beta chains drawn from one sample of a study of human T cells and chemical hapten exposure. TCRdb re-derived calls from the RACE reads in MiXCR, one entry per CDR3 protein. The sample carries a few hundred thousand distinct CDR3 sequences, about 6.3% recorded once. The sequencing used whole blood, collected in connection with sensitization to the hapten diphenylcyclopropenone (DPC). The receptors shown here come from a woman younger than 35 with alopecia areata. Some clones in this sample may be carry-over from other donors' samples. Both conserved end residues are part of each CDR3. Each record gives: D gene, J gene, clone size, V gene, CDR3 protein, CDR3 DNA. A D gene is named only where the DNA matches it firmly. Not all rows give a size; the values are once, few, many and, for expanded clones, a class.

. TRBJ1-2 . TRBV6-2/TRBV6-3 CASSSSSGTGYTF TGTGCCAGCAGTTCATCTTCAGGGACCGGCTACACCTTC
. TRBJ1-2 many TRBV12-3/TRBV12-4 CASSPSSTTNYGYTF TGTGCCAGCAGTCCCAGCTCCACCACCAACTATGGCTACACCTTC
. TRBJ2-5 few TRBV7-3 CASSLEAGTQYF TGTGCCAGCAGCTTAGAGGCGGGGACCCAGTACTTC
TRBD1 TRBJ2-3 . TRBV7-8 CASSFLGQGFTDTQYF TGTGCCAGCAGCTTTCTGGGACAGGGGTTTACAGATACGCAGTATTTT
TRBD1 TRBJ1-1 many TRBV6-5 CASRPTQGGTEAFF TGTGCCAGCAGGCCAACCCAGGGGGGCACTGAAGCTTTCTTT
. TRBJ2-3 many TRBV2 CASSERIGGATDTQYF TGTGCCAGCAGTGAACGGATAGGGGGGGCCACAGATACGCAGTATTTT
. TRBJ1-1 few TRBV18 CASSPQQRNTEAFF TGTGCCAGCTCACCGCAGCAGAGGAACACTGAAGCTTTCTTT
. TRBJ1-1 few TRBV6-2/TRBV6-3 CASRTGTAGKNTEAFF TGTGCCAGCAGAACCGGGACTGCAGGGAAGAACACTGAAGCTTTCTTT
TRBD1 TRBJ1-1 many TRBV10-3 CAIRETGGRAEAFF TGTGCCATCAGGGAAACAGGGGGTAGAGCTGAAGCTTTCTTT
. TRBJ1-1 . TRBV20-1 CSASRGGTEAFF TGCAGTGCTAGCCGGGGGGGCACTGAAGCTTTCTTT
. TRBJ2-3 . TRBV7-2 CVGTAGLSTDTQYF TGTGTCGGAACGGCAGGGTTGAGCACAGATACGCAGTATTTT
. TRBJ2-1 . TRBV7-2 CASSSGPSSYNEQFF TGTGCCAGCAGCTCGGGACCGAGCTCCTACAATGAGCAGTTCTTC
. TRBJ2-7 . TRBV5-5 CASSRGLDNSYEQYF TGTGCCAGCAGCCGGGGTCTCGACAACTCCTACGAGCAGTACTTC
. TRBJ2-7 many TRBV29-1 CSVDNGGYEQYF TGCAGCGTCGACAACGGGGGTTACGAGCAGTACTTC
. TRBJ2-7 few TRBV21-1 CASSKRGVRDNSYEQYF TGTGCCAGCAGCAAACGTGGTGTCCGGGACAACTCCTACGAGCAGTACTTC
TRBD2 TRBJ2-3 many TRBV6-5 CASSYGRLSGGTSRTDTQYF TGTGCCAGCAGTTACGGCCGCTTGAGCGGGGGTACCTCTCGCACAGATACGCAGTATTTT
. TRBJ2-3 many TRBV27 CASLSQGTDTQYF TGTGCCAGCCTTAGCCAGGGCACAGATACGCAGTATTTT
. TRBJ1-6 few TRBV7-2 CASSPRRASDNSPLHF TGTGCCAGCAGCCCGAGACGGGCCTCTGATAATTCACCCCTCCACTTT
. TRBJ2-6 many TRBV27 CASRRAGANVLTF TGTGCCAGCAGAAGGGCTGGGGCCAACGTCCTGACTTTC
. TRBJ1-2 few TRBV5-1 CASSLEAPGRTILNYGYTF TGCGCCAGCAGCTTGGAGGCGCCGGGACGGACTATACTTAACTATGGCTACACCTTC
. TRBJ1-5 many TRBV27 CASSLKGVGQPQHF TGTGCCAGCAGTTTAAAAGGTGTCGGTCAGCCCCAGCATTTT
TRBD1 TRBJ1-1 many TRBV12-3/TRBV12-4 CASSRTTGGWTEAFF TGTGCCAGCAGCCGCACGACAGGGGGCTGGACTGAAGCTTTCTTT
TRBD2 TRBJ2-5 . TRBV25-1 CASSARLAGEVQYF TGTGCCAGCAGTGCCCGACTAGCGGGGGAGGTCCAGTACTTC
. TRBJ1-2 many TRBV4-2 CASSRLSPVFGSRNYGYTF TGTGCCAGCAGCCGCCTGAGCCCAGTTTTTGGGTCCAGGAACTATGGCTACACCTTC
. TRBJ1-5 few TRBV7-8 CASSFRGVVQPQHF TGTGCCAGCAGCTTCCGCGGGGTGGTACAGCCCCAGCATTTT
. TRBJ1-1 many TRBV7-9 CASSFSIQGPEAFF TGTGCCAGCAGCTTCAGCATCCAGGGTCCTGAAGCTTTCTTT
. TRBJ1-5 many TRBV10-3 CAISVDFSNQPQHF TGTGCCATCAGTGTAGACTTTAGCAATCAGCCCCAGCATTTT
. TRBJ2-3 many TRBV5-6 CASSLDTRTNPQYF TGTGCCAGCAGCTTGGACACCCGAACGAATCCGCAGTATTTT
. TRBJ2-1 many TRBV12-3/TRBV12-4 CASNLDSSYNEQFF TGTGCCAGCAACCTGGACAGCTCCTACAATGAGCAGTTCTTC
. TRBJ1-4 . TRBV28 CASSPRLSAALNEKLFF TGTGCCAGCAGTCCCCGACTTTCAGCGGCCCTTAATGAAAAACTGTTTTTT
TRBD2 TRBJ2-3 . TRBV5-1 CASSSSAGGYTQYF TGCGCCAGCAGCTCATCAGCGGGGGGTTATACGCAGTATTTT
. TRBJ2-2 . TRBV27 CASIQGYTGELFF TGTGCCAGCATCCAGGGGTACACCGGGGAGCTGTTTTTT
. TRBJ1-5 many TRBV7-2 CASSSQEGLQPQHF TGTGCCAGCAGCTCACAGGAGGGCTTGCAGCCCCAGCATTTT
. TRBJ1-5 many TRBV7-9 CASSPTGQPQHF TGTGCCAGCAGCCCCACCGGACAGCCCCAGCATTTT
TRBD1 TRBJ1-1 many TRBV5-1 CASRLDRDEAFF TGCGCCAGCCGCTTAGACAGGGACGAAGCTTTCTTT
. TRBJ2-1 . TRBV12-3/TRBV12-4 CASSPGGGRTYNEQFF TGTGCCAGCAGTCCCGGAGGGGGCCGCACCTACAATGAGCAGTTCTTC
. TRBJ2-7 few TRBV9 CASSVDQAPYEQYF TGTGCCAGCAGCGTAGACCAGGCCCCCTACGAGCAGTACTTC
. TRBJ1-4 many TRBV20-1 CSAGVQVPNEKLFF TGCAGTGCTGGAGTACAGGTTCCTAATGAAAAACTGTTTTTT
TRBD1 TRBJ2-6 few TRBV15 CATSGDRVAAGANVLTF TGTGCCACCAGCGGAGACAGGGTGGCGGCTGGGGCCAACGTCCTGACTTTC
. TRBJ1-1 many TRBV7-9 CASSLDSNNEAFF TGTGCCAGCAGCTTAGACAGTAACAATGAAGCTTTCTTT
. TRBJ1-4 many TRBV6-6 CASSKFGAEKLFF TGTGCCAGCAGTAAGTTCGGTGCTGAAAAACTGTTTTTT
. TRBJ1-6 many TRBV7-2 CASSWRGRNSPLHF TGTGCCAGCAGCTGGCGGGGGCGTAATTCACCCCTCCACTTT
TRBD1 TRBJ2-2 many TRBV29-1 CSVLTGNRNTGELFF TGCAGCGTCTTGACAGGGAACAGGAACACCGGGGAGCTGTTTTTT
. TRBJ2-4 few TRBV18 CASSPPQGRNIQYF TGTGCCAGCTCACCACCCCAGGGGCGTAACATTCAGTACTTC
. TRBJ1-5 many TRBV28 CASSLLVGGNQPQHF TGTGCCAGCAGTTTGTTGGTGGGAGGCAATCAGCCCCAGCATTTT
. TRBJ2-3 many TRBV29-1 CSVEESTDTQYF TGCAGCGTTGAAGAAAGCACAGATACGCAGTATTTT
TRBD1 TRBJ2-1 . TRBV18 CASSPRRQGVSEQFF TGTGCCAGCTCACCAAGGAGACAGGGGGTTTCTGAGCAGTTCTTC
TRBD1 TRBJ1-1 few TRBV9 CASSLLGQAEAFF TGTGCCAGCAGCTTACTCGGACAGGCCGAAGCTTTCTTT
. TRBJ1-2 few TRBV2 CASSLSLSGGYTF TGTGCCAGCAGCCTAAGTCTGAGCGGGGGCTACACCTTC
TRBD1 TRBJ1-1 few TRBV5-5 CASSSSGGARTTEAFF TGTGCCAGCAGCTCTTCAGGGGGCGCGAGAACCACTGAAGCTTTCTTT
TRBD2 TRBJ2-1 . TRBV27 CASSRGSGARNEQFF TGTGCCAGCAGCAGGGGTAGCGGGGCACGCAATGAGCAGTTCTTC
. TRBJ2-5 . TRBV6-6 CASSYSKSQETQYF TGTGCCAGCAGTTACTCTAAGTCCCAAGAGACCCAGTACTTC
TRBD2 TRBJ2-3 many TRBV2 CASSFRAGGPDTQYF TGTGCCAGCAGTTTTAGGGCGGGGGGGCCGGATACGCAGTATTTT
. TRBJ2-3 few TRBV7-2 CASSLLIMEGADTQYF TGTGCCAGCAGCTTACTGATCATGGAGGGCGCAGATACGCAGTATTTT
. TRBJ2-1 few TRBV20-1 CSARRRGDEQFF TGCAGTGCGAGAAGGCGGGGTGATGAGCAGTTCTTC
TRBD1 TRBJ1-6 many TRBV12-3/TRBV12-4 CASKMDRWNSPLHF TGTGCCAGCAAGATGGACAGGTGGAATTCACCCCTCCACTTT
TRBD1 TRBJ1-1 many TRBV10-3 CAITGTGGANTEAFF TGTGCCATCACTGGGACAGGGGGCGCGAACACTGAAGCTTTCTTT
. TRBJ2-1 many TRBV24-1 CATSDLANNEQFF TGTGCCACCAGTGATTTGGCGAACAATGAGCAGTTCTTC
. TRBJ1-2 many TRBV7-8 CASSPRIGGLYGYTF TGTGCCAGCAGTCCCAGAATCGGGGGGCTCTATGGCTACACCTTC